The clone carrying this T cell receptor beta chain was detected a few times. The antigen is undetermined. The protocol was immunoSEQ multiplex PCR, while the TCRdb copy is restricted to in-frame clones and leaves out a portion. Counted here are about 36,000 clones, approximately 70% occurring once; the ten biggest clones make up less than 15%. Germline CDR1 reads MDHEN; CDR2 reads SYDVKM. The CDR3 is 15 amino acids. After removal of 6 bases from V and 5 bases from J, the junction contained 7 bases not matched to a gene. The sample is drawn from a study of PD-1 blockade in classical Hodgkin lymphoma. Every single patient, without exception, relapsed after autologous stem cell transplantation, and brentuximab vedotin exposure varied. Best responses fell into complete response, partial response or progressive disease. The study's findings and limits: CD4+ TCR diversity, unlike CD8+, rose significantly by C4D1. Newly diagnosed patients reportedly trailed healthy donors in baseline TCR diversity.

The sequences come from peripheral blood mononuclear cells (PBMCs), collected before the second cycle of nivolumab. The V and J genes are TRBV28 and TRBJ1-4; 9 bases are shared with TRBD1. The clonotype originates from a human donor with classical Hodgkin lymphoma. The CDR3 bases are TGTGCCAGCAGCCAAGGGACAGGGTTAAATGAAAAACTGTTTTTT. Its translation is CASSQGTGLNEKLFF.